This entry lists 15 T cell receptor beta chains sequenced from one sample in a study of CD8+CD57+ T cells in acquired aplastic anemia. Profiles of TCR beta VDJ and CDR3 were generated from a genomic DNA template. MiXCR was run by TCRdb on the reads, yielding one entry per CDR3 protein. The table has more than 100,000 distinct CDR3 sequences, roughly two fifths seen once. Sequenced input: sorted CD4+, CD8+, or CD8+CD57+ T cells (not recorded which) from PBMCs. The receptors were gathered from a human donor in good health, serving as a control.

This clonotype was counted between two and nine times. A much bigger clone sits one base away, suggesting this may be a read error. The gene calls are TRBV20-1 and TRBJ2-1; D could derive from TRBD1 or TRBD2 (5 bases each). This CDR3 region has 15 residues. CDR1 DFQATT and CDR2 SNEGSKA come from the germline V gene (reference sequence). The DNA of the CDR3 is TGCAGTGTTAGAGGGGCGGACGTCTCCTACAATGAGCAGTTCTTC. This codes for CSVRGADVSYNEQFF.

This clonotype was seen at least ten times. The chain has TRBV14 and TRBJ1-4; perhaps TRBD1 as D (5 bases). V was shortened by 1 base and J by 9 bases, with 12 bases between the two germline ends. The CDR3 runs 14 residues. CDR1 and CDR2 from the germline V gene are SGHDN and FVKESK. In DNA, the CDR3 is TGTGCCAGCAGCCAAGTACAGGAGGAGCAAAAACTGTTTTTT. This encodes CASSQVQEEQKLFF.

This chain joins TRBV19 and TRBJ2-5, with 7 bases that match TRBD2. This CDR3 region has 16 residues. With V trimmed by 1 base and J by 4 bases, 9 bases remained unmatched. Germline assignment: CDR1 LNHDA and CDR2 SQIVND (reference sequence). The chain's CDR3 is CASSIAGTTSGETQYF. The CDR3 bases are TGTGCCAGTAGTATAGCGGGGACTACCTCAGGAGAGACCCAGTACTTC.

Many counts were recorded for this clonotype. V gene TRBV14 combines with J gene TRBJ1-1, with D unresolved. The ends were cut back, 3 bases at V and 5 bases at J, with 10 bases in the middle. CDR3 length equals 13 residues. Per the germline V gene, CDR1 is SGHDN and CDR2 is FVKESK. CDR3 nucleotide sequence: TGTGCCAGCAGCCAGGTTCCGCGGACTGAAGCTTTCTTT. Its translation: CASSQVPRTEAFF.

This clonotype has a count of ten or more. Relative to the germline gene, one junction end is altered; a read error may explain this. V gene TRBV19 combines with J gene TRBJ2-7; D ambiguous. CDR3 length: 12 residues. Germline V CDR1 and CDR2: LNHDA, SQIVND (reference sequence). In nucleotides, the CDR3 is TGTGCCAGTAGTGTAGACTGGAACGAGCAGTACTTC. Amino acid sequence: CASSVDWNEQYF.

Ten or more counts support this clonotype. The chain has TRBV2 and TRBJ2-2; 8 nucleotides line up with TRBD2. V lost 7 bases and J lost 6; bases outside the gene matches: 7. The CDR3 totals 14 residues. Per the germline V gene, CDR1 is SNHLY and CDR2 is FYNNEI. DNA for the CDR3: TGTGCCAGCAAGGCGGGGGGCTATGCCGGGGAGCTGTTTTTT. The encoded protein is CASKAGGYAGELFF.

This clonotype was seen at least ten times. The V gene is TRBV11-3, the J gene TRBJ2-3; possible D gene TRBD2, 6 bases. Germline CDR1 and CDR2: SGHNT and YENEEA. The length of the CDR3 is 14 residues. The V and J ends lost 5 bases and 7 bases respectively, with 16 bases between them. The CDR3 reads CASSPTTSLHTQYF. The CDR3, as DNA: TGTGCCAGCAGCCCGACGACTAGTTTGCATACGCAGTATTTT.

Note on this clonotype: A much larger clone lies a single base off, so this may be a read error. The chain joins TRBV10-2 to TRBJ1-5, with D possibly TRBD1 on 6 matching bases. The germline gives CDR1 WSHSY, CDR2 SAAADI. The CDR3 sequence is 20 residues long. Trimming left V 2 bases short and J 6 bases short, with 29 bases between. The CDR3 DNA is TGCGCCAGCAGTGAGCAGCAGAGGGGAGCACTCCTACAGGGCGGTCAGCCCCAGCATTTT. Its protein is CASSEQQRGALLQGGQPQHF.

At least ten counts were recorded for this clonotype. The chain combines TRBV27 with TRBJ1-6; TRBD1 aligns across 7 bases. The V gene's germline CDR1 is MNHEY and CDR2 SMNVEV (reference sequence). J gave up 7 bases and V 2 bases, and 5 bases lay outside the gene matches. The CDR3 runs 15 residues. CDR3 sequence reads: CASSLRQGANSPLHF. The DNA for the CDR3 is TGTGCCAGCAGTTTAAGACAGGGAGCAAATTCACCCCTCCACTTT.

Ten or more counts support this clonotype. This rearrangement joins TRBV29-1 to TRBJ2-3; D ambiguous. Trimming removed 4 bases from V and 6 bases from J, with 8 bases in between. Germline CDR1 and CDR2: SQVTM and ANQGSEA. This CDR3 is built from 11 residues. CDR3 coding DNA: TGCAGCGTTGTCCTCGGGGATACGCAGTATTTT. This encodes CSVVLGDTQYF.

The chain recombines TRBV11-2 with TRBJ2-3, with TRBD2 matching 7 bases. J was trimmed by 6 bases and V by 6 bases; bases with no gene match: 18. In germline, CDR1 is SGHAT, CDR2 FQNNGV. The CDR3 loop spans 17 amino acids. CDR3 residues: CASSNHPWRGIADTQYF. The CDR3 nucleotides read TGTGCCAGCAGTAATCATCCATGGCGGGGGATCGCGGATACGCAGTATTTT.

Remarks on this clonotype: A clone one base away is much larger, so this may be a read error. The rearrangement uses TRBV9 and TRBJ1-5; a weak D match, TRBD1 (6 bases). Germline-derived CDR1 and CDR2 are SGDLS and YYNGEE. The CDR3 loop spans 15 amino acids. CDR3 residues: CASSQGTDSNRPQHF. CDR3 bases: TGTGCCAGCAGCCAGGGGACGGATAGCAATCGGCCCCAGCATTTT.

Points on this clonotype: An end of the junction differs from the germline gene, which may be a read error. The genes are TRBV3-1 and TRBJ1-6; no definite D call. This CDR3 comprises 14 residues. Per germline, CDR1 LGHDT and CDR2 YNNKEL (reference sequence). This chain's CDR3 is CASSRVGRGSSLHF. The CDR3, as DNA: TGTGCCAGCAGCCGGGTCGGGCGAGGTTCATCCCTCCACTTT.

About this clonotype: This may be a read error, as it is one base from a much larger clone. This chain's CDR3 is CSALRTGEKLSF. DNA for the CDR3: TGCAGTGCCCTTAGGACAGGGGAAAAACTGTCTTTT. The rearrangement links TRBV20-1 to TRBJ1-4; 9 nucleotides match TRBD1. Germline lookup yields CDR1 DFQATT and CDR2 SNEGSKA (reference sequence). The CDR3 spans 12 residues.

This clonotype has at least ten counts. The rearrangement links TRBV2 to TRBJ2-1, with TRBD1 matching 12 bases. Germline V gene data show CDR1 as SNHLY and CDR2 as FYNNEI. The CDR3 consists of 15 residues. Trimming at V came to 6 bases and at J to 7 bases, leaving 7 bases not matched to a gene. In DNA, the CDR3 is TGTGCCAGCAGCTATCTGGGACAGGGGGCAAATGAGCAGTTCTTC. This encodes CASSYLGQGANEQFF.